The clone carrying this TCR beta chain was detected only a few times. What it recognizes is unknown. This entry is derived from a study of OX40 agonist ivuxolimab in advanced cancers. Study summary: Each patient was given ivuxolimab into a vein every 2 weeks, at 0.01 to 10 mg/kg. Of mixed ages from about 23 to 90 and averaging approximately 60 years, the group was approximately 84% male.

General study results and limits: Clonal expansion was among the lowest in partial responders at 0.1-3.0 mg/kg, especially CD8+.

The data were produced by immunoSEQ multiplex PCR, yet TCRdb's version contains in-frame clones alone and is incomplete. The table records roughly 70,000 clones, more than 70% of them present only once. The sequence derives from an adult with an advanced solid tumor such as melanoma, head and neck, liver or kidney cancer. Sequencing used CD4+ or CD8+ T cells sorted from blood, obtained in a trial of the OX40 agonist ivuxolimab.

CDR3 region: CASSSTGNNLRELFF. The CDR3 nucleotides read TGTGCCAGCAGCTCAACAGGGAATAACCTCCGGGAGCTGTTTTTT. The chain links TRBV7-6 to TRBJ2-2; possible D gene TRBD1, 6 bases. Germline loops: CDR1 SGHVS, CDR2 FNYEAQ. The CDR3 has 15 amino acids. V was cut by 4 bases and J by 9 bases, with 18 bases left in between.